The clone carrying this T cell receptor (beta chain) has at least ten counts. The antigen is unknown. The sample is drawn from a study of prognosis after radiotherapy for stage I lung cancer. Study information: The tumor diagnosis was squamous cell carcinoma for 7 or 8 patients and adenocarcinoma for roughly twelve.

The J segment lost 7 bases and the V segment lost 5 bases, leaving 14 bases of the junction unmatched. The CDR3 totals 17 residues. Germline lookup yields CDR1 MNHEY and CDR2 SMNVEV (reference sequence). Starting from genomic DNA, TCR beta CDR3 was amplified through two-round multiplex PCR. Amplification during the initial PCR round employed primers specific to each TRBV and TRBJ gene. TCRdb re-analysed the multiplex PCR reads in MiXCR, keeping a single row per CDR3 protein. The sample records around 60,000 distinct CDR3 sequences, about a quarter being singletons. The study, taken as a whole, reports: The median unique TCR clone count dropped from roughly 10,000 to 7,000 after stereotactic body radiation therapy. It was in patients who developed distant metastases that Shannon entropy after stereotactic body radiation therapy was lower.

The chain employs TRBV27 and TRBJ1-1; TRBD1 matches 12 bases. The origin of this receptor is a donor aged 50 or older with non-small cell lung cancer. Here the sequenced sample was PBMCs, taken before or after stereotactic body radiation therapy (not recorded which). The CDR3 region has the DNA TGTGCCAGCAGTGAGGTAGGGGGACAGGGGGCGCAGGTTGAAGCTTTCTTT. Encoded protein: CASSEVGGQGAQVEAFF.